This T cell receptor beta chain is from a study of blood T cell repertoires in COVID-19. Study details: Italy, Spain and the United States were the sources of the convalescent and acute COVID-19 samples.

With respect to this clone: The same CDR3 can be traced to other DNA sequences in this sample.

As handled by the study authors: Scientists estimated how many nucleated cells there were by amplifying reference gene primers. Assay used: immunoSEQ multiplex PCR; TCRdb lists only in-frame clones, some missing. The V and J calls and the clone size are those of that table, but D and trimming were determined from the DNA. Counted here are 250,000 or so clones, roughly 91% occurring once; the ten biggest clones make up 0.9% to 1%. CDR1 is LGHDT and CDR2 is YNNKEL in the germline V gene (reference sequence). Trimming took off 1 base at V and 4 bases at J, with 10 bases between the two ends. CDR3 length equals 14 residues.

This chain links TRBV3-1 (or the pseudogene TRBV3-2) with TRBJ1-2, with D perhaps matching TRBD1 (6 bases). Input material: peripheral blood. This TCR was sampled from a woman aged 40 to 55 who had recovered from COVID-19. Here the CDR3 DNA reads TGTGCCAGCAGCCAAGGAGGGGGGGGCTATGGCTACACCTTC. This gives the protein CASSQGGGGYGYTF.